This T cell receptor (beta chain) was retrieved from a study of T cell repertoires in cytomegalovirus infection. Background on the study: It can be stated that public TCR beta signatures indicated CMV infection as well as a matching HLA type.

Germline loops: CDR1 MDHEN, CDR2 SYDVKM. V lost 6 bases, J lost 6 bases, and 15 bases lay in between. CDR3 length equals 14 residues. TCRdb reprocessed the reads with MiXCR, giving one entry per CDR3 protein. The sample contains 250,000 to 300,000 distinct CDR3 sequences, more than 15% of which appear only once. V usage is TRBV28 and J usage is TRBJ1-5; TRBD1 is a possible D gene (5 bases). This clonotype was obtained from a human donor in good health (CMV status not recorded). Some clones in this sample may be carry-over from other donors' samples. The material sequenced was CD8+ T cells from PBMCs. The CDR3 nucleotides read TGTGCCAGCAGAAACGGTATGGGGGGTCAGCCCCAGCATTTT. Protein: CASRNGMGGQPQHF.